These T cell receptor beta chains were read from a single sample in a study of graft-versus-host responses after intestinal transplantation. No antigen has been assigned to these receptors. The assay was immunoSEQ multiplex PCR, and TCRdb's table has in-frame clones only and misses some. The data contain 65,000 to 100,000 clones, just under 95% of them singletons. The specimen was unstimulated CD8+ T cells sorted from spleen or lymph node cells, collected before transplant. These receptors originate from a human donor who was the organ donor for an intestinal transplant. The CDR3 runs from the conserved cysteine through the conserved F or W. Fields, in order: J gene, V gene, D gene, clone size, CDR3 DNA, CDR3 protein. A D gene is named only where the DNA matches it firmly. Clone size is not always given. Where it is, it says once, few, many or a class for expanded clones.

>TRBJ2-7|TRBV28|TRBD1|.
TGTGCCAGCAGGACGCCGGGACAGGGCTACGAGCAGTACTTC
CASRTPGQGYEQYF
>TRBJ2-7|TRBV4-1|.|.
TGCGCCAGCAGCGACAGAGCTAGCTACGAGCAGTACTTC
CASSDRASYEQYF
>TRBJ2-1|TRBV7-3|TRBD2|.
TGTGCCAGCAGCTTGGGACTAGCGTCCAACAATGAGCAGTTCTTC
CASSLGLASNNEQFF
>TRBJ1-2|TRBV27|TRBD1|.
TGTGCCAGCAGTTCCCCCGGGACAGGAATGGGTCGTAACTATGGCTACACCTTC
CASSSPGTGMGRNYGYTF
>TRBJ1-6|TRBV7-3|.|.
TGTGCCAGCAGCTTAGTTGGGGCGGGATCACCCCTCCACTTT
CASSLVGAGSPLHF
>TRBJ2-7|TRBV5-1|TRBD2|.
TGCGCCAGCAGGTCAGCGGGGGTCTACGAGCAGTACTTC
CASRSAGVYEQYF
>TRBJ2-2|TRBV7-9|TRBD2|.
TGTGCCAGCAGCTTAAGAGGGACCGGGGGGACGACCGGGGAGCTGTTTTTT
CASSLRGTGGTTGELFF
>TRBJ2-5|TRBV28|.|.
TGTGCCAGCAGAGTAGGGGGGGGAGAGACCCAGTACTTC
CASRVGGGETQYF
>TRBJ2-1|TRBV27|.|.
TGTGCCAGCAGTCTTGACAGTTACAATGAGCAGTTCTTC
CASSLDSYNEQFF
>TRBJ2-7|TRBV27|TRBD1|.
TGTGCCAGCAGTCCCGACGGACAGGGTGTCTACGAGCAGTACTTC
CASSPDGQGVYEQYF
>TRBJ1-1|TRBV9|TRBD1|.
TGTGCCAGCAGCCCCGGGACAGGGGCCCAATCAATGAACACTGAAGCTTTCTTT
CASSPGTGAQSMNTEAFF
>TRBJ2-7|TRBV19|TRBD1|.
TGTGCCAGTAGTTTTTCGGGACAGCACTACGAGCAGTACTTC
CASSFSGQHYEQYF
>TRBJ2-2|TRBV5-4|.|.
TGTGCCAGCAGCTTGAACAGGAACACCGGGGAGCTGTTTTTT
CASSLNRNTGELFF
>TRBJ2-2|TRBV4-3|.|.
TGCGCCAGCAGCCAAGATCGTAGGGACTTAAACACCGGGGAGCTGTTTTTT
CASSQDRRDLNTGELFF
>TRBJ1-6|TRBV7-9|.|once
TGTGCCAGCAGCTTAGGTCCCAGGGCACCCCTCCACTTT
CASSLGPRAPLHF
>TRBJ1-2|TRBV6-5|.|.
TGTGCCAGCAGTTTTCAGGGGCCTCAGTATGGCTACACCTTC
CASSFQGPQYGYTF
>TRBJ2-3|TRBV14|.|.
TGTGCCAGCAGTCAGGGTCTACAGGGAAGCACAGATACGCAGTATTTT
CASSQGLQGSTDTQYF
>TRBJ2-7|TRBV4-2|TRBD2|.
TGTGCCAGCAGCCCGGGAGGGTCCGAGCAGTACTTC
CASSPGGSEQYF
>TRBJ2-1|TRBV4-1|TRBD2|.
TGCGCCAGCAGCCAAGATACAGCGGGGGGGCGTAATGAGCAGTTCTTC
CASSQDTAGGRNEQFF
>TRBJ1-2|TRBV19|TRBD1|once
TGTGCCAGTAGTATCTATACAGGGGTTGATGGCTACACCTTC
CASSIYTGVDGYTF
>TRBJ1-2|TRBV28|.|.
TGTGCCAGCAGCTCCGGGTTCGACTATGGCTACACCTTC
CASSSGFDYGYTF
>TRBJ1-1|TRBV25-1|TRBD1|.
TGTGCCAGTGGACAGGGTTCGAACACTGAAGCTTTCTTT
CASGQGSNTEAFF
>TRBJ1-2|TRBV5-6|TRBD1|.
TGTGCCAGCAGTCTAGGACAGGGGCGGTCCTTGTTATATGGCTACACCTTC
CASSLGQGRSLLYGYTF
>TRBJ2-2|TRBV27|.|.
TGTGCCAGCAGTTTCCGGACCGGGGAGCTGTTTTTT
CASSFRTGELFF
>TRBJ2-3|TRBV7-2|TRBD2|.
TGTGCCAGCGAAGCGGGGACCGGGGCAGATACGCAGTATTTT
CASEAGTGADTQYF
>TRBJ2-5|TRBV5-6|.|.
TGTGCCAGCAGCTTGAGGGGTGTGCGGAAAGAGACCCAGTACTTC
CASSLRGVRKETQYF
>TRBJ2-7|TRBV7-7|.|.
TGTGCCAGCAGCTTAGCGGTGGGGGCGTACGAGCAGTACTTC
CASSLAVGAYEQYF
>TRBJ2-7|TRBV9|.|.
TGTGCCAGCAGCGCCTCCCCGGACTCCCTCTACGAGCAGTACTTC
CASSASPDSLYEQYF
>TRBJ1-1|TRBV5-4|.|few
TGTGCCAGCAGCTTGGTTGGCAACGAAGCTTTCTTT
CASSLVGNEAFF
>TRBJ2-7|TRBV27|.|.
TGTGCCAGCAATAGAGGGGGCTCCTACGAGCAGTACTTC
CASNRGGSYEQYF
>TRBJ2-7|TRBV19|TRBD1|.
TGTGCCAGTAGTATAGTGACAGGGGCCGAGCAGTACTTC
CASSIVTGAEQYF
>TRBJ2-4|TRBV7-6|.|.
TGTGCCAGCAGCCCAGGAGACAGTTTGAACATTCAGTACTTC
CASSPGDSLNIQYF
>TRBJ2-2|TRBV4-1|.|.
TGCGCCAGCAGCCAAGAGGCGGGTAGGACCGGGGAGCTGTTTTTT
CASSQEAGRTGELFF
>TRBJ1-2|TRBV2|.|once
TGTGCCAGCAGATGGGGGGAGTTC
CASRWGEF
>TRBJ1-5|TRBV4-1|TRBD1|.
TGCGCCAGCAGCCAAGAAACAGGGGGGAGCAATCAGCCCCAGCATTTT
CASSQETGGSNQPQHF
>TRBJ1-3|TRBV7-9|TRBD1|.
TGTGCCAGCAGCCCCAGGGGGTCTGGAAACACCATATATTTT
CASSPRGSGNTIYF
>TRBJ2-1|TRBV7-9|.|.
TGTGCCAGCAGCCGCTCGGCGGGTCTCTCCTACAATGAGCAGTTCTTC
CASSRSAGLSYNEQFF
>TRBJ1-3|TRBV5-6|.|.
TGTGCCAGCAGCCCGGGGACCGGGAGTCCCCCTAGTTCTGGAAACACCATATATTTT
CASSPGTGSPPSSGNTIYF
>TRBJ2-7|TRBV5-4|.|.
TGTGCCAGCAGCGGAGACAGGTACCCCTACGAGCAGTACTTC
CASSGDRYPYEQYF
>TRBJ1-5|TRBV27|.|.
TGTGCCAGCAGTTCCGGGGGGCAGCCCCAGCATTTT
CASSSGGQPQHF
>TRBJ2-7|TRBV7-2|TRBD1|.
TGTGCCAGCAGCTTAGGGACAGGGGCTCTCTACGAGCAGTACTTC
CASSLGTGALYEQYF
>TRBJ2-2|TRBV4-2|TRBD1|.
TGTGCCAGCAGCCAAGAGGGGGGACAGGGACTGGTCGGGGAGCTGTTTTTT
CASSQEGGQGLVGELFF
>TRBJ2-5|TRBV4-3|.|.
TGCGCCAGCAGCCAAGATTGGACGGGGGAAGAGACCCAGTACTTC
CASSQDWTGEETQYF
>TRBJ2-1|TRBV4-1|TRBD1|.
TGCGCCAGCAGCCAGTACAGGGGGCGAGATGAGCAGTTCTTC
CASSQYRGRDEQFF
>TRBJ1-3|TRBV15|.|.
TGTGCCACCAGCAGATTCCGGCGCTGGGGGCTCTCTGGAAACACCATATATTTT
CATSRFRRWGLSGNTIYF
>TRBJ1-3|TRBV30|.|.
TGTGCCTCCCGGACAGAGATCTCTGGAAACACCATATATTTT
CASRTEISGNTIYF
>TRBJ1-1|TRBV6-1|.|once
TGTGCCAGCAGTGAAGCGGCGGGGGGTGGGACTGAAGCTTTCTTT
CASSEAAGGGTEAFF
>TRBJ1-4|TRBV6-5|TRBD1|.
TGTGCCAGCAGGGACACAGGGGTGGGGGAAAAACTGTTTTTT
CASRDTGVGEKLFF